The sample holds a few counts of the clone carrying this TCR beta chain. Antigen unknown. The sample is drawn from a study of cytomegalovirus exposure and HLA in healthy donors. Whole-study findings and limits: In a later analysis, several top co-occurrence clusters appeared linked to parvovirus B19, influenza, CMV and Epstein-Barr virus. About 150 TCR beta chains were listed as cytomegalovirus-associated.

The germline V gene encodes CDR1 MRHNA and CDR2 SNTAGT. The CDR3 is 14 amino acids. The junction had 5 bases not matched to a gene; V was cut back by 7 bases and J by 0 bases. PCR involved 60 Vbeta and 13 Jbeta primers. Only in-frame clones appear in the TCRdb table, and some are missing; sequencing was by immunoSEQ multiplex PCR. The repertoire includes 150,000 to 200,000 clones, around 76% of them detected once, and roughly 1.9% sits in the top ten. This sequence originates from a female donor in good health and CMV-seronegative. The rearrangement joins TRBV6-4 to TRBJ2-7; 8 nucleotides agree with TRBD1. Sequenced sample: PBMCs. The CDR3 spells CASKMDRASYEQYF. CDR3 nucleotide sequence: TGTGCCAGCAAGATGGACAGGGCCTCCTACGAGCAGTACTTC.